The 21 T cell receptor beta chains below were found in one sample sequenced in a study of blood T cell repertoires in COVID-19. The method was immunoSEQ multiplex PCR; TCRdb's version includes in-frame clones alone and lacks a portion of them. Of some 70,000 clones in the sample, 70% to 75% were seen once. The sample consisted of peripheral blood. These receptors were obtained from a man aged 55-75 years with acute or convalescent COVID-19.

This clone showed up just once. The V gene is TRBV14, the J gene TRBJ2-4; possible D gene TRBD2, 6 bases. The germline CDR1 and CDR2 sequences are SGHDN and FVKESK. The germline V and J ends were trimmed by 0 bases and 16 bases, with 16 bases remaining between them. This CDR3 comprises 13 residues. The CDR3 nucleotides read TGTGCCAGCAGCCAAGATCTGGAGGGGCTCCGATACTTC. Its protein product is CASSQDLEGLRYF.

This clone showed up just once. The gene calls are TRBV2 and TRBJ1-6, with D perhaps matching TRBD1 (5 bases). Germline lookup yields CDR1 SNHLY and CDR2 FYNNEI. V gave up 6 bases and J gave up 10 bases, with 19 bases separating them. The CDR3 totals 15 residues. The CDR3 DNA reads TGTGCCAGCAGCCGTAGGACTGGGGGAGGGTCACCCCTCCACTTT. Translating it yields CASSRRTGGGSPLHF.

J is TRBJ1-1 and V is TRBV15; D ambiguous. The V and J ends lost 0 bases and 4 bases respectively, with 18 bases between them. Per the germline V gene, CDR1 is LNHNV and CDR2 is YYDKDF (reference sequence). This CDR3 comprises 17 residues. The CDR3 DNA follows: TGTGCCACCAGCAGAGATCTATCCCCCAACCTAGGCACTGAAGCTTTCTTT. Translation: CATSRDLSPNLGTEAFF.

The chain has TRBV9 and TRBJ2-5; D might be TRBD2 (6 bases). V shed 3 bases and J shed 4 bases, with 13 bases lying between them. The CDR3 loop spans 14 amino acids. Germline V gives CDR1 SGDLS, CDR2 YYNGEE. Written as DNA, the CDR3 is TGTGCCAGCAGCGGGTTACGGGAGTTAGAGACCCAGTACTTC. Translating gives CASSGLRELETQYF.

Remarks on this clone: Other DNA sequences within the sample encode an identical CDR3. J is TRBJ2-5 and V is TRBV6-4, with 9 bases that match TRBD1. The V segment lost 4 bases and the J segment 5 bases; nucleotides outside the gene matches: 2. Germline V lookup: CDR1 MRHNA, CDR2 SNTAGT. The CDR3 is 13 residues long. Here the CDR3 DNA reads TGTGCCAGCAGTGTCGACAGGGGGGAGACCCAGTACTTC. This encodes CASSVDRGETQYF.

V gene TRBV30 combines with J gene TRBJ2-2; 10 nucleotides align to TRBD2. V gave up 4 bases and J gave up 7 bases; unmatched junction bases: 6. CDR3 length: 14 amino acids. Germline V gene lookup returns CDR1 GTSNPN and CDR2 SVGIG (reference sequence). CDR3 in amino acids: CAWNSGRSSGELFF. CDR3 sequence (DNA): TGTGCCTGGAATAGCGGGAGGTCCAGCGGGGAGCTGTTTTTT.

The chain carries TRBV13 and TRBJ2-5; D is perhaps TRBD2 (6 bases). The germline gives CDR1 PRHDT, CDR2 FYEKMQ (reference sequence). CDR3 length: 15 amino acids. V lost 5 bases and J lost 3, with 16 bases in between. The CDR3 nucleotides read TGTGCCAGCAGCCGCCCAACGCGGGGAGAAGAGACCCAGTACTTC. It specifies CASSRPTRGEETQYF.

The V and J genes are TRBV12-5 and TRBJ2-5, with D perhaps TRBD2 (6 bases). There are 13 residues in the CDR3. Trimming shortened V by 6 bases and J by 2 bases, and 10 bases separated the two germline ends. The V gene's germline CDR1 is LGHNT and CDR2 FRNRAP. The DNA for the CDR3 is TGTGCTAGTGGGACGGGACTTCAAGAGACCCAGTACTTC. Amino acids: CASGTGLQETQYF.

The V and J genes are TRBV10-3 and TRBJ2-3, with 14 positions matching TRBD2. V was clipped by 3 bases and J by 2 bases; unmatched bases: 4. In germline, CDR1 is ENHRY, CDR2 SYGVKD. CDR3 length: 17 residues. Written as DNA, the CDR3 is TGTGCCATCAGTGAAAGGACTAGCGGGGGGACCACAGATACGCAGTATTTT. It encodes CAISERTSGGTTDTQYF.

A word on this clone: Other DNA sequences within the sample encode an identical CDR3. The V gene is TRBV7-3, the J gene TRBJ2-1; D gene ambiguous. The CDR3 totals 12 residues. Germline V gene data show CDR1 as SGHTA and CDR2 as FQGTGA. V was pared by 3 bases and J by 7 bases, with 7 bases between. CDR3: CASSFSGNEQFF. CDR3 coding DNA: TGTGCCAGCAGCTTTTCCGGTAATGAGCAGTTCTTC.

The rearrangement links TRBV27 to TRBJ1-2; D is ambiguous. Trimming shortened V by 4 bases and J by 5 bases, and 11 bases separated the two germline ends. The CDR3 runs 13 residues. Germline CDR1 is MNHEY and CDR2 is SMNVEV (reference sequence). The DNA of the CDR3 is TGTGCCAGCAGTTCTTTGGAGTTTTATGGCTACACCTTC. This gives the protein CASSSLEFYGYTF.

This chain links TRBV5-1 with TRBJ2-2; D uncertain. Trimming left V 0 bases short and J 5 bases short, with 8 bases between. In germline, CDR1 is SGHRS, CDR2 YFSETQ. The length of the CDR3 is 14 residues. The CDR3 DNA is TGCGCCAGCAGCTTGGAAGTCGGGACCGGGGAGCTGTTTTTT. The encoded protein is CASSLEVGTGELFF.

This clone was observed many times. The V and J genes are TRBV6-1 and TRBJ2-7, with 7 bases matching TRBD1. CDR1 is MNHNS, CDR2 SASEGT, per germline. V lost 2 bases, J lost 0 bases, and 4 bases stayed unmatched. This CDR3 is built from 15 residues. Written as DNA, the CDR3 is TGTGCCAGCAGTGAAAAGGCAGGGGGCTCCTACGAGCAGTACGTC. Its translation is CASSEKAGGSYEQYV.

Here the CDR3 reads CATTGGSSSNYGYTF. The CDR3 nucleotides read TGTGCCACCACAGGGGGCTCGTCGTCTAACTATGGCTACACCTTC. V and J are TRBV2 and TRBJ1-2; 9 positions agree with TRBD1. This CDR3 is 15 amino acids long. Germline V CDR1 and CDR2: SNHLY, FYNNEI. The ends lost 10 bases at V and 0 bases at J; junction bases unmatched: 9.

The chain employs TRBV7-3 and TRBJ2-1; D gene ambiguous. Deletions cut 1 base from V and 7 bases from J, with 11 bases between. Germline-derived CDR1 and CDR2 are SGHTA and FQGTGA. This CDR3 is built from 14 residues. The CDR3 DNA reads TGTGCCAGCAGCTTAAGTGGTCCAACTAATGAGCAGTTCTTC. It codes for CASSLSGPTNEQFF. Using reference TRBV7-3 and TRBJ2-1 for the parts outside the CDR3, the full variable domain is GAGVSQTPSNKVTEKGKYVELRCDPISGHTALYWYRQSLGQGPEFLIYFQGTGAADDSGLPNDRFFAVRPEGSVSTLKIQRTERGDSAVYLCASSLSGPTNEQFFGPGTRLTVL.

The CDR3 protein is CASSPRQDGELFF. DNA for the CDR3: TGTGCCAGTAGTCCCAGACAGGACGGGGAGCTGTTTTTT. V is TRBV19 and J is TRBJ2-2; D perhaps matches TRBD1 (6 bases). Germline V gene lookup returns CDR1 LNHDA and CDR2 SQIVND (reference sequence). The germline V and J ends were trimmed by 5 bases and 7 bases, with 11 bases remaining between them. This CDR3 is 13 amino acids long. Variable domain in full (rest from reference TRBV19 and TRBJ2-2): DGGITQSPKYLFRKEGQNVTLSCEQNLNHDAMYWYRQDPGQGLRLIYYSQIVNDFQKGDIAEGYSVSREKKESFPLTVTSAQKNPTAFYLCASSPRQDGELFFGEGSRLTVL.

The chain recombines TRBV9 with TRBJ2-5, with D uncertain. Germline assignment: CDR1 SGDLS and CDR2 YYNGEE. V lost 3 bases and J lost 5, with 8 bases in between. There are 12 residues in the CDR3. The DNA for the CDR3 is TGTGCCAGCAGCGCCCACTCGGAGACCCAGTACTTC. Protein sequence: CASSAHSETQYF.

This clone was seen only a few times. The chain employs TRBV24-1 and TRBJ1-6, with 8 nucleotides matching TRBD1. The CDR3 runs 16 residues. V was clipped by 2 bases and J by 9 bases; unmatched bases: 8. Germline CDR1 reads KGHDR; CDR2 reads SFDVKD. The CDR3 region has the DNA TGTGCCACCAGTGATTCCAGACAGGGGACAAGTTCACCCCTCCACTTT. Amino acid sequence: CATSDSRQGTSSPLHF.

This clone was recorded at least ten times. The CDR3 bases are TGCGCCAGCAGCACTGACTTGGATGAGCAGTTCTTC. Residues: CASSTDLDEQFF. The chain is built from TRBV5-1 and TRBJ2-1; no reliable D call. Germline V CDR1 and CDR2: SGHRS, YFSETQ. V lost 4 bases and J lost 8, with 10 bases in between. The CDR3 is 12 residues long.

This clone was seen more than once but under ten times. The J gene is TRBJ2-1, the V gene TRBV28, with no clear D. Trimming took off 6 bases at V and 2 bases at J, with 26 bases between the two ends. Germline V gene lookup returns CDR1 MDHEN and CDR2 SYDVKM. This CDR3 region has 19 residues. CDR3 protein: CASRLSSSELVEAYNEQFF. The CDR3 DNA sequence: TGTGCCAGCAGGCTATCCTCATCGGAATTGGTAGAGGCCTACAATGAGCAGTTCTTC.

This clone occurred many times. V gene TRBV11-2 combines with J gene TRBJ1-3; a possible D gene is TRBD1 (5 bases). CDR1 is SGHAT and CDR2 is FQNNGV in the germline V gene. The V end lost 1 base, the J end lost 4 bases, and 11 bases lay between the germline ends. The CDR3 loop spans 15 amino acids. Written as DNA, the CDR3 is TGTGCCAGCAGCTTAGCGGGACTCTCCGGAAACACCATATATTTT. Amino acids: CASSLAGLSGNTIYF.